The clone carrying this T cell receptor (beta chain) has ten or more counts. V shed 0 bases and J shed 4 bases, with 13 bases lying between them. This CDR3 has 16 amino acids. Germline assignment: CDR1 MNHEY and CDR2 SVGAGI. This entry comes from a study of T cells after yellow fever vaccination. Study-wide results and limits: Subsequent booster samples again held most clones from primary vaccination (around 96% CD4, roughly 88% CD8). Almost all vaccine-responding clonotypes escaped detection in sorted memory subsets on day 0. High-abundance clonotypes from the bulk population could contaminate FACS-sorted repertoires.

TCRdb reprocessed the 5' RACE reads via MiXCR and lists one record per CDR3 protein. The top ten hold 0.98% of the sample, which has some 23,000 distinct CDR3 sequences, less than 4% seen once. The source was PBMCs, either bulk or a sorted T-cell subset (CD4+, CD8+, memory, or dextramer-sorted; not recorded which), collected roughly 47 days after the first yellow fever vaccination. The origin of this receptor is a man younger than 35 who received the YFV17D yellow fever vaccine. The rearrangement uses TRBV6-5 and TRBJ1-3; D perhaps matches TRBD1 (5 bases). CDR3 loop: CASSYSPGTPGNTIYF. CDR3 nucleotides: TGTGCCAGCAGTTACTCGCCCGGGACGCCGGGAAACACCATATATTTT.